One and the same sample provided the 8 T cell receptor beta chains below, sequenced in a study of blood T cell repertoires in COVID-19. Clones were read by immunoSEQ multiplex PCR, and TCRdb kept only the in-frame ones, dropping some. The table lists under 350,000 clones, 75% to 90% of them singletons. The sample consisted of peripheral blood. Receptor source: a middle-aged man with acute or convalescent COVID-19.

Comment on this clone: Other nucleotide sequences from this sample produce the same CDR3. V is TRBV9 and J is TRBJ1-2; 7 bases map to TRBD1. The CDR3 is 14 amino acids. Germline CDR1 SGDLS, CDR2 YYNGEE. V trimming: 0 bases; J trimming: 4 bases; junction bases outside the gene matches: 3. CDR3 sequence reads: CASSVGGQPYGYTF. In nucleotides, the CDR3 is TGTGCCAGCAGCGTAGGGGGACAGCCCTATGGCTACACCTTC. The whole variable domain, filled in from reference TRBV9 and TRBJ1-2, reads DSGVTQTPKHLITATGQRVTLRCSPRSGDLSVYWYQQSLDQGLQFLIQYYNGEERAKGNILERFSAQQFPDLHSELNLSSLELGDSALYFCASSVGGQPYGYTFGSGTRLTVV.

The V call is TRBV7-2, the J call TRBJ1-1; 7 bases line up with TRBD1. After removal of 2 bases from V and 3 bases from J, the junction contained 6 bases not matched to a gene. Germline CDR1 and CDR2: SGHTA and FQGNSA. The CDR3 length is 15 residues. CDR3 DNA: TGTGCCAGCAGCTTACTGTGGACAGGAGACACTGAAGCTTTCTTT. This sequence encodes CASSLLWTGDTEAFF.

This chain joins TRBV6-5 and TRBJ2-2; 9 nucleotides align to TRBD2. The V segment lost 0 bases and the J segment 6 bases; nucleotides outside the gene matches: 5. CDR3 length: 16 residues. The germline gives CDR1 MNHEY, CDR2 SVGAGI. In DNA form, the CDR3 reads TGTGCCAGCAGTTACTCGAAAGGCGGGGGGGCCGGGGAGCTGTTTTTT. The encoded protein is CASSYSKGGGAGELFF.

This chain links TRBV5-1 with TRBJ1-1; no clear D gene. Germline V gene data show CDR1 as SGHRS and CDR2 as YFSETQ. This CDR3 spans 14 amino acids. V lost 0 bases and J lost 4, with 10 bases in between. In nucleotides, the CDR3 is TGCGCCAGCAGCTTGGCTCCCCCCAGCACTGAAGCTTTCTTT. This codes for CASSLAPPSTEAFF.

V and J are TRBV6-6 and TRBJ1-1, with D unresolved. The ends were cut back, 6 bases at V and 3 bases at J, with 14 bases in the middle. CDR3 length: 14 residues. In germline, CDR1 is MNHNY, CDR2 SVGAGI (reference sequence). Here the CDR3 reads CASSPVSSDTEAFF. In DNA, the CDR3 is TGTGCCAGCAGCCCCGTCTCGTCGGACACTGAAGCTTTCTTT.

This chain's CDR3 is CASSPGLVYEQYF. The CDR3 DNA sequence: TGTGCCAGCAGCCCCGGACTAGTCTACGAGCAGTACTTC. This sequence joins TRBV28 and TRBJ2-7, with 7 bases fitting TRBD2. The CDR3 runs to 13 residues. Trimming took 6 bases from V and 3 from J; bases not matched to a gene: 5. Germline CDR1 MDHEN, CDR2 SYDVKM.

V usage is TRBV11-3 and J usage is TRBJ1-3; possibly TRBD1 for D (5 bases). This CDR3 comprises 15 residues. The germline V gene has CDR1 SGHNT and CDR2 YENEEA. V was cut by 5 bases and J by 4 bases, with 15 bases left in between. The chain's CDR3 is CASSPGQSEGNTIYF. In DNA, the CDR3 is TGTGCCAGCAGCCCAGGACAATCTGAGGGAAACACCATATATTTT.

The chain couples TRBV5-4 to TRBJ2-3; TRBD1 might be the D (6 bases). The V and J ends lost 7 bases and 0 bases respectively, with 12 bases between them. The CDR3 has 14 amino acids. In germline, CDR1 is SGHNT, CDR2 YYREEE (reference sequence). CDR3 amino acids: CASAWGPSTDTQYF. The CDR3 bases are TGTGCCAGCGCATGGGGGCCGAGCACAGATACGCAGTATTTT.